The rows below give T cell receptor beta chains drawn from one sample of a study of OX40 agonist ivuxolimab in advanced cancers. The method was immunoSEQ multiplex PCR; TCRdb's version includes in-frame clones alone and lacks a portion of them. The table shows 90,000 to 120,000 clones, with around 90% occurring only once. The material was CD4+ or CD8+ T cells sorted from blood, obtained in a trial of the OX40 agonist ivuxolimab. The receptors stem from an adult with an advanced solid tumor such as melanoma, head and neck, liver or kidney cancer. Both conserved end residues are part of each CDR3.

CASSVLAIPDTQYF,TRBJ2-3,TRBV9
CASSFGLDNNEQFF,TRBJ2-1,TRBV5-1
CAWTTGNSPLHF,TRBJ1-6,TRBV30
CASSSYSGTGELFF,TRBJ2-2,TRBV28
CASSPPGLADNEQFF,TRBJ2-1,TRBV11-2
CASSLAGGYTQYF,TRBJ2-3,TRBV14
CASSRQGYEQYF,TRBJ2-7,TRBV5-5
CASSLLLGDSVVAGELFF,TRBJ2-2,TRBV5-1
CASSSGQGYEQYF,.,TRBV28
CASSQLQGNTEAFF,TRBJ1-1,TRBV4-3